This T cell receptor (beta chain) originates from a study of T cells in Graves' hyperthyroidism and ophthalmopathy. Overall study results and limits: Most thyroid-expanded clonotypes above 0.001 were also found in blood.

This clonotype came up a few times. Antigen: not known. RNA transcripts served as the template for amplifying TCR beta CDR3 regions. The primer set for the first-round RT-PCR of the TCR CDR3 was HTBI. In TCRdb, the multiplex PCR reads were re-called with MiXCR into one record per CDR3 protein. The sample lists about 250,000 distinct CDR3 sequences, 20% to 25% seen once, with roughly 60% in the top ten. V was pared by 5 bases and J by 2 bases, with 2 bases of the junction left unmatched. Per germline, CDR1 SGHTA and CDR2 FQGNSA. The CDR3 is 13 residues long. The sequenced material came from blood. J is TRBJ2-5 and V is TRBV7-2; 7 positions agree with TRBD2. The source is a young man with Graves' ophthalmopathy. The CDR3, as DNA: TGTGCCAGCAGCCGGGGACTACAAGAGACCCAGTACTTC. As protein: CASSRGLQETQYF.